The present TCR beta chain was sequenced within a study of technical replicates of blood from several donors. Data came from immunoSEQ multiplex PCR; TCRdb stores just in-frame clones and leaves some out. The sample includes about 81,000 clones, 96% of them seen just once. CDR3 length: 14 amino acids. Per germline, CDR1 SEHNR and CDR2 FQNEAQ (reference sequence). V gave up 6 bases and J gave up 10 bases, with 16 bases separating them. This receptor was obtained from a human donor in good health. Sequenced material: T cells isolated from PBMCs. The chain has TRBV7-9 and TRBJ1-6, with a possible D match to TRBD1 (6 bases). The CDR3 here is CASSLTGKGSPLHF. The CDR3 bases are TGTGCCAGCAGTTTAACAGGGAAGGGGTCACCCCTCCACTTT. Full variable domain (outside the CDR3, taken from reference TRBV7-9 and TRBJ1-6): DTGVSQNPRHKITKRGQNVTFRCDPISEHNRLYWYRQTLGQGPEFLTYFQNEAQLEKSRLLSDRFSAERPKGSFSTLEIQRTEQGDSAMYLCASSLTGKGSPLHFGNGTRLTVT.